This paragraph covers one TCR beta chain sequence. The sample belongs to a study of T cell changes during pregnancy in multiple sclerosis. V gave up 8 bases and J gave up 5 bases, with 9 bases separating them. CDR3 length: 11 amino acids. In germline, CDR1 is MNHEY, CDR2 SMNVEV (reference sequence). Sequencing used immunoSEQ multiplex PCR; TCRdb keeps in-frame clones, though not all of them. The sample holds 47,000 or so clones, 85% to 95% seen once. The receptor comes from a female donor with multiple sclerosis, enrolled in a pregnancy study. The gene calls are TRBV27 and TRBJ1-2; D call uncertain. The source material was CD4+ T cells from peripheral blood mononuclear cells, sampled in the first trimester of pregnancy. The CDR3 spells CASHSGYGYTF. The DNA of the CDR3 is TGTGCCAGCCACTCGGGGTATGGCTACACCTTC.